The 21 T cell receptor beta chains below were found in one sample sequenced in a study of a mutant IDH1 vaccine in newly diagnosed glioma. Their specific antigens are unknown. The data were produced by immunoSEQ multiplex PCR, yet TCRdb's version contains in-frame clones alone and is incomplete. The sample lists around 58,000 clones, about 81% occurring once. Specified time point: week 5, during vaccination. Mutant IDH1 20-mer peptide, at 300 ug, made up each vaccine dose, with topical imiquimod. This specimen was PBMCs, taken from a glioma patient whose treatment included an IDH1 peptide vaccine. Every receptor here comes from a man aged 30 to 39 with glioma.

V usage is TRBV20-1 and J usage is TRBJ1-1, with no clear D. Germline values: CDR1 DFQATT, CDR2 SNEGSKA (reference sequence). Between the trimmed V and J ends, which lost 3 bases and 14 bases, there was a span of 13 bases. The CDR3 contains 10 residues. CDR3 coding DNA: TGCAGTGCTAGGAAATTAAAAGTGTTCTTT. Translated: CSARKLKVFF.

V usage is TRBV6-5 and J usage is TRBJ1-6, with D possibly being TRBD1 (6 bases). The V end lost 6 bases, the J end lost 7 bases, and 13 bases lay between the germline ends. Germline CDR1 MNHEY, CDR2 SVGAGI. The CDR3 is 14 amino acids. The DNA of the CDR3 is TGTGCCAGCAGGCAACAGGGACCCAATTCACCCCTCCACTTT. Translation: CASRQQGPNSPLHF.

This sequence joins TRBV19 and TRBJ2-5; weak D call: TRBD2 (6 bases). V lost 5 bases and J 4 bases, leaving 20 bases between the germline ends. The CDR3 contains 16 residues. Germline CDR1 LNHDA, CDR2 SQIVND (reference sequence). CDR3 protein: CASSPRGTGAGETQYF. The CDR3 nucleotides read TGTGCCAGTAGTCCAAGAGGGACTGGCGCGGGAGAGACCCAGTACTTC.

The rearrangement uses TRBV5-4 and TRBJ2-1; D might be TRBD2 (5 bases). This CDR3 has 13 amino acids. The V end lost 3 bases, the J end lost 4 bases, and 8 bases lay between the germline ends. Germline CDR1 and CDR2: SGHNT and YYREEE (reference sequence). CDR3 sequence reads: CASSSGLYNEQFF. DNA for the CDR3: TGTGCCAGCAGCTCCGGACTTTACAATGAGCAGTTCTTC. Using reference TRBV5-4 and TRBJ2-1 for the parts outside the CDR3, the full variable domain is ETGVTQSPTHLIKTRGQQVTLRCSSQSGHNTVSWYQQALGQGPQFIFQYYREEENGRGNFPPRFSGLQFPNYSSELNVNALELDDSALYLCASSSGLYNEQFFGPGTRLTVL.

This clone was seen a few times. For the CDR3, the DNA is TGTGCCAGCAGCTTTTTTGGTCCGACTGAAGCTTTCTTT. Translated: CASSFFGPTEAFF. The gene calls are TRBV11-2 and TRBJ1-1, with unresolved D. CDR1 is SGHAT and CDR2 is FQNNGV in the germline V gene. Trimming took 3 bases from V and 5 from J, leaving 10 bases between them. This CDR3 contains 13 residues.

The V gene is TRBV18, the J gene TRBJ1-1; D uncertain. Trimming stripped 4 bases from V and 1 base from J, with 7 bases between. This CDR3 is 13 amino acids long. Germline CDR1 and CDR2: KGHSH and LQKENI. The DNA of the CDR3 is TGTGCCAGCTCACGATCGCGGAACACTGAAGCTTTCTTT. It encodes CASSRSRNTEAFF.

This chain uses TRBV20-1 with TRBJ1-2; D is uncertain. CDR3 length equals 11 residues. Germline V gives CDR1 DFQATT, CDR2 SNEGSKA (reference sequence). V shed 3 bases and J shed 6 bases, with 8 bases lying between them. CDR3 sequence (DNA): TGCAGTGCTAGTGTGGGGAATGGCTACACCTTC. Translating it yields CSASVGNGYTF.

This chain links TRBV29-1 with TRBJ1-1; 8 nucleotides align to TRBD1. Germline CDR1 is SQVTM and CDR2 is ANQGSEA. The CDR3 is made up of 12 amino acids. J gave up 8 bases and V 7 bases, and 9 bases lay outside the gene matches. CDR3 in amino acids: CSATIGQGEAFF. CDR3 coding DNA: TGCAGCGCCACCATAGGACAGGGAGAAGCTTTCTTT.

The V gene is TRBV6-1, the J gene TRBJ2-7, with a tentative D call TRBD2 (6 bases). V shed 3 bases and J shed 2 bases, with 14 bases lying between them. The CDR3 covers 15 residues. The germline V gene encodes CDR1 MNHNS and CDR2 SASEGT. The CDR3 region is CASSEGAGPTYEQYF. CDR3 in DNA: TGTGCCAGCAGTGAGGGAGCGGGTCCGACCTACGAGCAGTACTTC.

The V gene is TRBV6-6, the J gene TRBJ1-5, with D possibly matching TRBD1 (5 bases). The V gene's germline CDR1 is MNHNY and CDR2 SVGAGI (reference sequence). This CDR3 has 13 residues. V lost 0 bases to trimming and J lost 9 bases, with 9 bases between them. The chain's CDR3 is CASSYSTGRPQHF. CDR3 in DNA: TGTGCCAGCAGTTACTCTACAGGTCGGCCCCAGCATTTT.

The DNA for the CDR3 is TGTGCCAGCAGTTCCCGACAGGGGGCTTACACCGGGGAGCTGTTTTTT. Protein: CASSSRQGAYTGELFF. The V call is TRBV7-8, the J call TRBJ2-2, with 10 bases fitting TRBD1. The CDR3 has 16 residues. V dropped 6 bases and J dropped 3; count of bases not matched to a gene: 7. The germline V gene has CDR1 SGHVS and CDR2 FQNEAQ.

CDR3 sequence reads: CASSPGVGRTDTQYF. In DNA form, the CDR3 reads TGTGCCAGCTCACCGGGGGTAGGGCGCACAGATACGCAGTATTTT. The rearrangement links TRBV18 to TRBJ2-3; D may correspond to TRBD1 or TRBD2 (5 bases each). The CDR3 sequence is 15 residues long. Trimming stripped 3 bases from V and 1 base from J, with 11 bases between. Germline V gene sequence: CDR1 KGHSH, CDR2 LQKENI.

This clone was seen more than once but under ten times. The chain carries TRBV4-2 and TRBJ1-4; tentative D call: TRBD1 (6 bases). CDR1 and CDR2 (germline): LGHNA, YNFKEQ. Trimming pared 1 base from V and 13 bases from J, leaving 22 bases between. The CDR3 runs 16 residues. CDR3 residues: CASSQGTGNPEGRLFF. The CDR3 DNA follows: TGTGCCAGCAGCCAAGGAACAGGGAATCCAGAGGGTCGACTGTTTTTT.

The chain links TRBV7-9 to TRBJ2-7; D perhaps matches TRBD2 (5 bases). V was clipped by 3 bases and J by 4 bases, with 16 bases between them. This CDR3 has 15 amino acids. The germline V gene has CDR1 SEHNR and CDR2 FQNEAQ (reference sequence). The CDR3 DNA reads TGTGCCAGCAGCTTCCCAGCGGACGTCCTTTACGAGCAGTACTTC. Its protein product is CASSFPADVLYEQYF. Supplemented by reference TRBV7-9 and TRBJ2-7, the full variable domain reads DTGVSQNPRHKITKRGQNVTFRCDPISEHNRLYWYRQTLGQGPEFLTYFQNEAQLEKSRLLSDRFSAERPKGSFSTLEIQRTEQGDSAMYLCASSFPADVLYEQYFGPGTRLTVT.

This chain uses TRBV6-5 with TRBJ2-3, with 8 bases matching TRBD1. Germline CDR1 is MNHEY and CDR2 is SVGAGI. Trimming cost V 8 bases and J 1 base; bases outside gene matches: 5. The CDR3 covers 14 residues. DNA of the CDR3: TGTGCCAGCGAATCGGGACAGGGCACAGATACGCAGTATTTT. Translating it yields CASESGQGTDTQYF.

The chain employs TRBV2 and TRBJ2-3, with TRBD1 matching over 7 bases. The germline V gene has CDR1 SNHLY and CDR2 FYNNEI. There are 13 residues in the CDR3. The J segment lost 4 bases and the V segment lost 6 bases, leaving 4 bases of the junction unmatched. CDR3 loop: CASSWTGADTQYF. CDR3 nucleotides: TGTGCCAGCAGCTGGACAGGAGCAGATACGCAGTATTTT.

This rearrangement joins TRBV5-6 to TRBJ2-2, with D possibly being TRBD1 or TRBD2 (5 bases each). Germline V lookup: CDR1 SGHDT, CDR2 YYEEEE. The CDR3 is 14 residues long. The V end was cut by 2 bases, the J end by 4 bases, with 9 bases between. CDR3 residues: CASSFPGSTGELFF. DNA of the CDR3: TGTGCCAGCAGCTTCCCAGGGAGCACCGGGGAGCTGTTTTTT.

V and J are TRBV11-2 and TRBJ2-2; D is uncertain. The CDR3 is 15 residues long. The V end was cut by 2 bases, the J end by 1 base, with 8 bases between. CDR1 SGHAT and CDR2 FQNNGV come from the germline V gene. This CDR3 is CASSLLPMNTGELFF. CDR3 bases: TGTGCCAGCAGCTTATTGCCCATGAACACCGGGGAGCTGTTTTTT.

The V and J genes are TRBV28 and TRBJ2-3; D assignment may be TRBD1 or TRBD2 (6 bases each). This CDR3 has 13 amino acids. The V end lost 6 bases, the J end lost 5 bases, and 12 bases lay between the germline ends. Germline-derived CDR1 and CDR2 are MDHEN and SYDVKM. The CDR3 region has the DNA TGTGCCAGCAGGGGGGGCGCCCAAGATACGCAGTATTTT. It codes for CASRGGAQDTQYF. Filled out from reference TRBV28 and TRBJ2-3, the complete variable domain reads DVKVTQSSRYLVKRTGEKVFLECVQDMDHENMFWYRQDPGLGLRLIYFSYDVKMKEKGDIPEGYSVSREKKERFSLILESASTNQTSMYLCASRGGAQDTQYFGPGTRLTVL.

This chain connects TRBV20-1 to TRBJ1-2; no clear D gene. The CDR3 spans 11 residues. Germline CDR1 DFQATT, CDR2 SNEGSKA (reference sequence). The CDR3 region has the DNA TGCACCCCACCGCCGAGTTATGGCTACACCTTC. Translation: CTPPPSYGYTF.

This chain joins TRBV19 and TRBJ2-3; D not certain. From germline, CDR1 is LNHDA and CDR2 SQIVND (reference sequence). Trimming left V 4 bases short and J 1 base short, with 6 bases between. The CDR3 sequence is 13 residues long. The chain's CDR3 is CASSTGGTDTQYF. The CDR3 bases are TGTGCCAGTAGTACAGGTGGCACAGATACGCAGTATTTT.